This TCR beta chain was identified in a study of blood T cells in healthy people across ages. Study-wide findings and caveats: When one million T cells were used, diversity estimates were thought to be underestimates.

This clonotype was seen only a few times. What it binds is unknown. Samples had at least 6.5 million PBMCs isolated from them. With 7 bases clipped from V and 6 bases from J, the junction kept 8 bases outside the gene matches. Looked up from germline, CDR1 is SNHLY and CDR2 is FYNNEI. The CDR3 contains 15 residues. Next came a second PCR, run for about 7 to 12 cycles, which used a sample-barcoded 5' primer along with a J-beta primer mix. In TCRdb, the 5' RACE reads were re-called with MiXCR into one record per CDR3 protein. Of roughly 800,000 distinct CDR3 sequences listed, more than 25% are singletons. This same sample was also taken into another study, of T cells of mothers and their children. As reported in that work: About six children, together with their three healthy Caucasian mothers, made up the donors. RNA that had been extracted went wholly into cDNA synthesis, at around 1.6 ug per 15 ul.

The gene calls are TRBV2 and TRBJ2-1, with 11 bases identical to TRBD1. The specimen sequenced was blood. The sequence was obtained from a boy aged 5 to 17 in good health. CDR3 region: CASNFYGQGANEQFF. The CDR3 DNA is TGTGCCAGCAACTTCTACGGACAGGGGGCCAATGAGCAGTTCTTC.